This TCR beta chain was captured by sequencing in a study of blood T cell repertoires in COVID-19. The CDR3 is 14 residues long. Trimming took 7 bases from V and 2 from J, leaving 13 bases between them. Germline loops: CDR1 MNHEY, CDR2 SVGAGI. Libraries were prepared by immunoSEQ multiplex PCR; TCRdb keeps only in-frame clonotypes and omits some of them. The top ten hold approximately 14% of the sample, which has tens of thousands of clones, 89% seen once. This TCR came from a woman aged 55-69 years with active COVID-19. The rearrangement joins TRBV6-5 to TRBJ2-3; D is unresolved. The sample consisted of peripheral blood. The CDR3, as DNA: TGTGCCAGCATCGCCACATCACACACAGATACGCAGTATTTT. It encodes CASIATSHTDTQYF.